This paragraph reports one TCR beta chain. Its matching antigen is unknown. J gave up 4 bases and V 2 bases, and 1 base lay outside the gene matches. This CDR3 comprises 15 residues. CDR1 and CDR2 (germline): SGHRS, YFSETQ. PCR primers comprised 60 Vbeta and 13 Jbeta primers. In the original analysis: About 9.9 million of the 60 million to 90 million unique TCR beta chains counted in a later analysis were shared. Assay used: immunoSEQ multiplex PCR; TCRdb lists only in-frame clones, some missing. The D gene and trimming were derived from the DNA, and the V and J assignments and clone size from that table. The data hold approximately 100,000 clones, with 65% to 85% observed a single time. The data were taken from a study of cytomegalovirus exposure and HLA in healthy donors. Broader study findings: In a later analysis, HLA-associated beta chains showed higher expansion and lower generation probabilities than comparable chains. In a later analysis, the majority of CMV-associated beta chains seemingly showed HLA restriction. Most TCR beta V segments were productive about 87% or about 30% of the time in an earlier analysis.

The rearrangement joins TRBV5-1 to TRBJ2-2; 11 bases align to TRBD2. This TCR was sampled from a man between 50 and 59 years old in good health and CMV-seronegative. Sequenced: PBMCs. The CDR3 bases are TGCGCCAGCAGCTTTACTAGCGGGAGCACCGGGGAGCTGTTTTTT. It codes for CASSFTSGSTGELFF. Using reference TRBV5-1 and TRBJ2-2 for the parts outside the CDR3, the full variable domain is KAGVTQTPRYLIKTRGQQVTLSCSPISGHRSVSWYQQTPGQGLQFLFEYFSETQRNKGNFPGRFSGRQFSNSRSEMNVSTLELGDSALYLCASSFTSGSTGELFFGEGSRLTVL.